Listed here are 16 T cell receptor beta chains from one sample, sequenced in a study of cytomegalovirus exposure and HLA in healthy donors. The PCR contained 60 Vbeta and 13 Jbeta primers. The assay was immunoSEQ multiplex PCR, and TCRdb's table has in-frame clones only and misses some. The table lists about 55,000 clones. Material: PBMCs. These receptors were taken from a woman between 55 and 75 years old in good health and CMV-seropositive.

This chain links TRBV11-3 with TRBJ1-4, with 7 bases lining up with TRBD1. The CDR3 is 15 residues long. J gave up 6 bases and V 0 bases, and 4 bases lay outside the gene matches. Germline V gene sequence: CDR1 SGHNT, CDR2 YENEEA. DNA for the CDR3: TGTGCCAGCAGCTTAGACGCAGGGGGTTATGAAAAACTGTTTTTT. Its protein product is CASSLDAGGYEKLFF.

The J gene is TRBJ1-5, the V gene TRBV7-2; D remains unclear. Trimming stripped 7 bases from V and 0 bases from J, with 10 bases between. From germline, CDR1 is SGHTA and CDR2 FQGNSA. The CDR3 runs 14 residues. This CDR3 is CASTPGGSNQPQHF. CDR3 nucleotides: TGTGCCAGCACCCCCGGAGGTAGCAATCAGCCCCAGCATTTT. The entire variable domain, with the rest obtained from reference TRBV7-2 and TRBJ1-5, is as follows: GAGVSQSPSNKVTEKGKDVELRCDPISGHTALYWYRQSLGQGLEFLIYFQGNSAPDKSGLPSDRFSAERTGGSVSTLTIQRTQQEDSAVYLCASTPGGSNQPQHFGDGTRLSIL.

This chain joins TRBV19 and TRBJ2-3; possibly TRBD1 for D (6 bases). Deletions cut 5 bases from V and 3 bases from J, with 6 bases between. CDR1 and CDR2 from the germline V gene are LNHDA and SQIVND (reference sequence). CDR3 length equals 12 residues. The CDR3 bases are TGTGCCAGTAGTGACAGGACAGATACGCAGTATTTT. Amino acid sequence: CASSDRTDTQYF.

The chain joins TRBV9 to TRBJ2-5; D is perhaps TRBD1 (6 bases). The germline gives CDR1 SGDLS, CDR2 YYNGEE. There are 12 residues in the CDR3. Trimming removed 4 bases from V and 4 bases from J, with 8 bases in between. The CDR3 DNA reads as TGTGCCAGCAGCTCAGGGGCAGAGACCCAGTACTTC. This sequence encodes CASSSGAETQYF. The whole variable domain, remainder taken from reference TRBV9 and TRBJ2-5, is DSGVTQTPKHLITATGQRVTLRCSPRSGDLSVYWYQQSLDQGLQFLIQYYNGEERAKGNILERFSAQQFPDLHSELNLSSLELGDSALYFCASSSGAETQYFGPGTRLLVL.

This chain joins TRBV19 and TRBJ2-7; D gene unclear. The V gene lost 7 bases and the J gene lost 4 bases, with 14 bases spanning the gap. There are 13 residues in the CDR3. Germline-derived CDR1 and CDR2 are LNHDA and SQIVND (reference sequence). The CDR3 sequence is CASNSPPGYEQYF. The CDR3 DNA reads as TGTGCCAGTAATAGCCCTCCTGGGTACGAGCAGTACTTC. The full variable domain, in which reference TRBV19 and TRBJ2-7 provide the parts outside the CDR3, is DGGITQSPKYLFRKEGQNVTLSCEQNLNHDAMYWYRQDPGQGLRLIYYSQIVNDFQKGDIAEGYSVSREKKESFPLTVTSAQKNPTAFYLCASNSPPGYEQYFGPGTRLTVT.

The genes are TRBV7-6 and TRBJ1-1, with D tentatively TRBD1 (5 bases). The CDR3 sequence is 14 residues long. V lost 5 bases and J 6 bases, leaving 16 bases between the germline ends. Germline V gene sequence: CDR1 SGHVS, CDR2 FNYEAQ. CDR3: CASSKQGEVSEAFF. DNA for the CDR3: TGTGCCAGCAGCAAACAAGGGGAGGTTTCTGAAGCTTTCTTT.

This chain uses TRBV6-5 with TRBJ2-7; tentative D call: TRBD2 (6 bases). Germline assignment: CDR1 MNHEY and CDR2 SVGAGI. Deletions cut 0 bases from V and 1 base from J, with 13 bases between. The CDR3 has 16 residues. The CDR3 DNA is TGTGCCAGCAGTTACTCGACTCAGGGAGGTTCCTACGAGCAGTACTTC. This gives the protein CASSYSTQGGSYEQYF.

The chain has TRBV4-3 and TRBJ1-1; weak D call: TRBD1 (5 bases). Trimming pared 1 base from V and 4 bases from J, leaving 10 bases between. Germline V gene sequence: CDR1 LGHNA, CDR2 YSLEER. This CDR3 region has 14 residues. CDR3 coding DNA: TGCGCCAGCAGCCAAGGGGGCGTGAGCACTGAAGCTTTCTTT. It encodes CASSQGGVSTEAFF.

The gene calls are TRBV6-5 and TRBJ2-5; D might be TRBD1 (5 bases). This CDR3 contains 13 residues. Germline CDR1 MNHEY, CDR2 SVGAGI. V was trimmed by 4 bases and J by 6 bases, leaving 12 bases between them. In nucleotides, the CDR3 is TGTGCCAGCAGTTCCCAGGGATCTCAGACCCAGTACTTC. The encoded protein is CASSSQGSQTQYF.

The gene calls are TRBV5-4 and TRBJ2-3, with D tentatively TRBD2 (6 bases). The CDR3 is 17 amino acids. Per germline, CDR1 SGHNT and CDR2 YYREEE (reference sequence). V was trimmed by 4 bases and J by 0 bases, leaving 18 bases between them. CDR3 residues: CASSADYVWQSTDTQYF. The CDR3 bases are TGTGCCAGCAGCGCGGACTATGTCTGGCAGAGCACAGATACGCAGTATTTT.

This chain's CDR3 is CASSLDLVAGTTTNEKLFF. The CDR3 DNA reads as TGTGCCAGCAGTTTGGACTTGGTGGCAGGGACAACAACTAATGAAAAACTGTTTTTT. The V gene is TRBV28, the J gene TRBJ1-4; D is perhaps TRBD1 (6 bases). Trimming shortened V by 3 bases and J by 0 bases, and 20 bases separated the two germline ends. The CDR3 consists of 19 residues. Germline values: CDR1 MDHEN, CDR2 SYDVKM.

The chain employs TRBV5-1 and TRBJ1-3; the match to TRBD1 covers 7 bases. The trim removed 3 bases at V and 1 base at J, leaving 4 bases unmatched. The CDR3 is 15 amino acids. Germline assignment: CDR1 SGHRS and CDR2 YFSETQ. CDR3: CASSSTGDSGNTIYF. The CDR3 region has the DNA TGCGCCAGCAGCTCCACAGGGGATTCTGGAAACACCATATATTTT.

The chain combines TRBV7-9 with TRBJ1-1; 10 bases fit TRBD1. With 5 bases clipped from V and 2 bases from J, the junction kept 2 bases outside the gene matches. Germline CDR1 SEHNR, CDR2 FQNEAQ (reference sequence). The CDR3 has 14 residues. CDR3 bases: TGTGCCAGCAGCCGACAGGGGGCTAACACTGAAGCTTTCTTT. Residues: CASSRQGANTEAFF.

The chain employs TRBV4-1 and TRBJ1-2; D may be TRBD1 (6 bases). The CDR3 sequence is 13 residues long. CDR1 MGHRA and CDR2 YSYEKL come from the germline V gene. Trimming pared 5 bases from V and 6 bases from J, leaving 13 bases between. The DNA for the CDR3 is TGCGCCAGCAGCAGGGGGGGGGCGAATGGCTACACCTTC. Protein product: CASSRGGANGYTF.

The V call is TRBV5-1, the J call TRBJ1-1, with a tentative D call TRBD1 (6 bases). Germline CDR1 SGHRS, CDR2 YFSETQ. The CDR3 covers 13 residues. Trimming cost V 5 bases and J 0 bases, with 8 bases left between them. The CDR3 DNA sequence: TGCGCCAGCAGGGACAGACTGAACACTGAAGCTTTCTTT. Its protein is CASRDRLNTEAFF.

The chain uses TRBV10-3 and TRBJ2-5; 9 positions agree with TRBD1. J lost 5 bases, V lost 7 bases, and 2 bases had no gene match. The CDR3 runs to 12 residues. Germline CDR1 ENHRY, CDR2 SYGVKD. CDR3 bases: TGTGCCATCAAAGGACAGGGGGAGACCCAGTACTTC. Its translation is CAIKGQGETQYF.